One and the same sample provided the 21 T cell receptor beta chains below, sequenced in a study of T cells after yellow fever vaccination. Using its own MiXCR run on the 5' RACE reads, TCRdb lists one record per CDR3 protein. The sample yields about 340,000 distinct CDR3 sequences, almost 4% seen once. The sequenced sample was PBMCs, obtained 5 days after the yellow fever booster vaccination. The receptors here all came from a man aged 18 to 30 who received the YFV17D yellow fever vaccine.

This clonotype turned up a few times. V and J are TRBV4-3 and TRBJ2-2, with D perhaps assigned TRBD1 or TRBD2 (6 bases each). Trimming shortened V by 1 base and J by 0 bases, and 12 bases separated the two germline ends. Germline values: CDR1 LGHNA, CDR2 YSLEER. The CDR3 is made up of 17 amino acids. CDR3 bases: TGCGCCAGCAGCCAAGGTCCCGGGGGCCCGAACACCGGGGAGCTGTTTTTT. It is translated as CASSQGPGGPNTGELFF.

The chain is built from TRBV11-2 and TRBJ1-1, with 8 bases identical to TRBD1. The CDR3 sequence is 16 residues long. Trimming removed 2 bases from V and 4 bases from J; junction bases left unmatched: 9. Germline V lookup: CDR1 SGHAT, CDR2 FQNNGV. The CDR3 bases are TGTGCCAGCAGCTTATATGACCAGGGGGCCGGCACTGAAGCTTTCTTT. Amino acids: CASSLYDQGAGTEAFF.

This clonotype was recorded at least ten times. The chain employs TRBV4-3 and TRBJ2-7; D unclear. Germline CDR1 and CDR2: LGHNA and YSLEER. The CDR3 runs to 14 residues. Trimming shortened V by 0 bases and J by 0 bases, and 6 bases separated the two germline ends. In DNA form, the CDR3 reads TGCGCCAGCAGCCAAGACAGGAGCTCCTACGAGCAGTACTTC. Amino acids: CASSQDRSSYEQYF.

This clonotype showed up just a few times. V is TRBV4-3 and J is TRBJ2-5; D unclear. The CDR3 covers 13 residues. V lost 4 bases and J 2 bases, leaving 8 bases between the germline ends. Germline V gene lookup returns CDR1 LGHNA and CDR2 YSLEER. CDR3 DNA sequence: TGCGCCAGCAGCCGCGAAGAACAAGAGACCCAGTACTTC. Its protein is CASSREEQETQYF.

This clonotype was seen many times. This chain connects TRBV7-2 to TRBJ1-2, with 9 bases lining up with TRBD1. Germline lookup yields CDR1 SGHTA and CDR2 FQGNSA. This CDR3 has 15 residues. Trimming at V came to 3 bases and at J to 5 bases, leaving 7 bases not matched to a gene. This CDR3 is CASSFRTGVEYGYTF. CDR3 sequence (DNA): TGTGCCAGCAGCTTCCGGACAGGGGTGGAGTATGGCTACACCTTC.

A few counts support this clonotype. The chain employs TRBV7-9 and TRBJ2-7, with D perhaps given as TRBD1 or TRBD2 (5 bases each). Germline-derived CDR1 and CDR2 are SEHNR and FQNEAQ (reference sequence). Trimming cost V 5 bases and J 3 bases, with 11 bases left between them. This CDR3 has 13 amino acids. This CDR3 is CASSREDSYEQYV. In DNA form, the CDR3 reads TGTGCCAGCAGCCGGGAAGACAGCTACGAGCAGTACGTC.

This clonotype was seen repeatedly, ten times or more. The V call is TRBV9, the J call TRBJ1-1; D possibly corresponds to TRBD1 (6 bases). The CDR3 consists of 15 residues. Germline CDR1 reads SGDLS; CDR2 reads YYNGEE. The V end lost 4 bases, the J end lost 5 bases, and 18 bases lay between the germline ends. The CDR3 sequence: CASSPTRGALTEAFF. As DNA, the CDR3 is TGTGCCAGCAGCCCAACAAGGGGGGCCCTTACTGAAGCTTTCTTT.

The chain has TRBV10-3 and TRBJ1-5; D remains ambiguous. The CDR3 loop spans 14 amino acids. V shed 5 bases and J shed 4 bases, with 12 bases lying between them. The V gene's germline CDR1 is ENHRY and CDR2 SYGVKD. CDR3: CAISSGYENQPQHF. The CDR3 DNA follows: TGTGCCATCAGTTCGGGGTACGAAAATCAGCCCCAGCATTTT.

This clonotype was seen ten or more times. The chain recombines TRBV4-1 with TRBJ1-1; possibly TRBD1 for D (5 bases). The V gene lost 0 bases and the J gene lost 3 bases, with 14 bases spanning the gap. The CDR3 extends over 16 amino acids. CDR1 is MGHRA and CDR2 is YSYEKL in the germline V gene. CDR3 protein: CASSQDWLRGYTEAFF. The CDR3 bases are TGCGCCAGCAGCCAAGATTGGTTACGGGGGTACACTGAAGCTTTCTTT.

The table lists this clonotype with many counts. The CDR3 region has the DNA TGTGCCAGCAGCATGACAGGTTTTGGCTACACCTTC. Protein product: CASSMTGFGYTF. The rearrangement links TRBV7-6 to TRBJ1-2, with a weak D call TRBD1 (6 bases). This CDR3 contains 12 residues. CDR1 and CDR2 from the germline V gene are SGHVS and FNYEAQ. V dropped 5 bases and J dropped 7 bases, with 11 bases sitting between them.

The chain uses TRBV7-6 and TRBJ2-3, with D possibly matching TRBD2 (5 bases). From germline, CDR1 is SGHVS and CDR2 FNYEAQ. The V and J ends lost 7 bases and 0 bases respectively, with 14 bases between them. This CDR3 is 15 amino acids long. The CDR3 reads CASIEVATSTDTQYF. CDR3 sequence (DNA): TGTGCCAGCATCGAAGTAGCGACTAGCACAGATACGCAGTATTTT.

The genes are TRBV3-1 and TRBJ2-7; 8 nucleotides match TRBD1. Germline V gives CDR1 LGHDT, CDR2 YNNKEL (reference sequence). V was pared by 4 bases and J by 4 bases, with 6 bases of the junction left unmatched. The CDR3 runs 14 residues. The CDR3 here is CASSRGQEVYEQYF. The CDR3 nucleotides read TGTGCCAGCAGCCGGGGACAGGAGGTTTACGAGCAGTACTTC.

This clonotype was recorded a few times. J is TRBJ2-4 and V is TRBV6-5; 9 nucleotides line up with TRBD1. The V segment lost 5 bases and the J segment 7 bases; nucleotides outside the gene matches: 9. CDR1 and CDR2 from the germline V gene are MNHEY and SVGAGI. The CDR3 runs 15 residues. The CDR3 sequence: CASSPWDRAGNIQYF. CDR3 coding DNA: TGTGCCAGCAGTCCGTGGGACAGGGCGGGGAACATTCAGTACTTC.

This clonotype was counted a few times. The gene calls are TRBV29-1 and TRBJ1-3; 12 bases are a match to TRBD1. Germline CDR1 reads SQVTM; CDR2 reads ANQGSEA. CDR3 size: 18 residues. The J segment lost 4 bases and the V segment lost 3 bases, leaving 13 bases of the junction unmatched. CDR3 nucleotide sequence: TGCAGCGTTGAGTTTAACCCGGGACAGGGGGCAAGCGGAAACACCATATATTTT. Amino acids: CSVEFNPGQGASGNTIYF.

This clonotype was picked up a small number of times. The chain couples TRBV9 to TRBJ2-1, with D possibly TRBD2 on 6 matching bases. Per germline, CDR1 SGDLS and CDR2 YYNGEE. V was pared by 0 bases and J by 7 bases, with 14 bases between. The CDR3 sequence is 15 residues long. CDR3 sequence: CASSVGGAGGNEQFF. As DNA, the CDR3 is TGTGCCAGCAGCGTAGGAGGTGCAGGAGGGAATGAGCAGTTCTTC.

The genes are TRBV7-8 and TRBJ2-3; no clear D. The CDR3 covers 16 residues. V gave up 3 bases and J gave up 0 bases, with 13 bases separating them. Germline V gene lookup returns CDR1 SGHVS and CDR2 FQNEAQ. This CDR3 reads CASSLLIFSSTDTQYF. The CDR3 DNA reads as TGTGCCAGCAGCTTGCTCATATTCTCTAGCACAGATACGCAGTATTTT. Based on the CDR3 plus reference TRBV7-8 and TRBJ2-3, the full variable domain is GAGVSQSPRYKVAKRGQDVALRCDPISGHVSLFWYQQALGQGPEFLTYFQNEAQLDKSGLPSDRFFAERPEGSVSTLKIQRTQQEDSAVYLCASSLLIFSSTDTQYFGPGTRLTVL.

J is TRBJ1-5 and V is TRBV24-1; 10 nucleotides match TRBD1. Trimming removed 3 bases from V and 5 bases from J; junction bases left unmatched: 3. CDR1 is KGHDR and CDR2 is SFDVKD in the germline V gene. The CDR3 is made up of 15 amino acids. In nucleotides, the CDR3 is TGTGCCACCAGTGATGTAGGGACAGGGGATCAGCCCCAGCATTTT. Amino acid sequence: CATSDVGTGDQPQHF.

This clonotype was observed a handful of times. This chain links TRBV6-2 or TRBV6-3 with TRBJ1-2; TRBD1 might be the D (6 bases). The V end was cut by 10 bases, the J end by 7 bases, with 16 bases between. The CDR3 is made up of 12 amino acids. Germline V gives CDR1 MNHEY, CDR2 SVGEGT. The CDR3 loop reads CATARAGAGYTF. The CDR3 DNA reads TGTGCCACAGCCCGGGCAGGGGCTGGCTACACCTTC.

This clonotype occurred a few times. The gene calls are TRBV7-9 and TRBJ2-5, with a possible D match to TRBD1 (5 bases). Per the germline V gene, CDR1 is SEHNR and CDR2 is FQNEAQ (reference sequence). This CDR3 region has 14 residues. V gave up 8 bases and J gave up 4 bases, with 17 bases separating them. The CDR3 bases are TGTGCCAGCGACGCTAGGGGTGGGATAGAGACCCAGTACTTC. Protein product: CASDARGGIETQYF.

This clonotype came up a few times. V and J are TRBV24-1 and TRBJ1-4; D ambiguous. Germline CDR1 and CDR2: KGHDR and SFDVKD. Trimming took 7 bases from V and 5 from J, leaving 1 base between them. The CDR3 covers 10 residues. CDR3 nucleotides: TGTGCCACCAGGAATGAAAAACTGTTTTTT. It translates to CATRNEKLFF.

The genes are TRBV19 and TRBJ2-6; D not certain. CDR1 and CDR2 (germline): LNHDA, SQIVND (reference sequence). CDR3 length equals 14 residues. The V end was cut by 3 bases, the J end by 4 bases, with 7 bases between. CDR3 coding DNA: TGTGCCAGTAGTATTGTCACCGGGGCCAACGTCCTGACTTTC. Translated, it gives CASSIVTGANVLTF.